Listed below are T cell receptor beta chains from one sample, sequenced in a study of control samples from healthy donors and cancer patients. Sequencing was performed with immunoSEQ multiplex PCR; in TCRdb, only in-frame clones are kept and a portion is missing. The sample lists under 150,000 clones, 93% occurring once. Material for sequencing was PBMCs. The source of these receptors is a man aged 50 or older with head and neck cancer. Both conserved end residues are part of each CDR3. The D gene is left open where the match is weak. Where a row states a size, it is once, few, many or the class of an expanded clone; other rows omit it.

v_gene	abundance	j_gene	len	d_gene	CDR3aa	CDR3nt
TRBV21-1	-	TRBJ1-5	16	-	CASSEYETPGNQPQHF	TGTGCCAGCAGCGAGTACGAGACACCCGGTAATCAGCCCCAGCATTTT
TRBV9	-	TRBJ1-2	13	-	CASSVQDNYGYTF	TGTGCCAGCAGCGTACAAGACAACTATGGCTACACCTTC
TRBV2	once	TRBJ1-1	11	-	CASSQTTEAFF	TGTGCCAGCAGTCAGACCACTGAAGCTTTCTTT
TRBV7-2	-	TRBJ1-2	15	-	CASSLGVRVGNGYTF	TGTGCCAGCAGCTTAGGGGTCAGGGTTGGTAATGGCTACACCTTC
TRBV6-5	-	TRBJ1-2	12	-	CASRDVFYGYTF	TGTGCCAGCAGAGATGTCTTCTATGGCTACACCTTC
TRBV19	-	TRBJ1-1	16	-	CASSIIPFMPVAEAFF	TGTGCCAGTAGTATTATCCCCTTTATGCCGGTCGCTGAAGCTTTCTTT
TRBV6-5	-	TRBJ1-2	15	TRBD1	CASSLRGQLLDGYTF	TGTGCCAGCAGTCTGAGGGGGCAATTACTCGATGGCTACACCTTC
TRBV5-5	-	TRBJ1-1	14	TRBD1	CASSPRQGSTEAFF	TGTGCCAGCAGCCCTCGACAGGGAAGTACTGAAGCTTTCTTT
TRBV5-1	-	TRBJ2-2	16	-	CASSLGTARVAGELFF	TGCGCCAGCAGCTTGGGAACAGCCCGGGTAGCCGGGGAGCTGTTTTTT
TRBV4-3	once	TRBJ1-4	17	-	CASSQALVVTTNEKLFF	TGCGCCAGCAGCCAAGCCCTGGTGGTTACAACTAATGAAAAACTGTTTTTT
TRBV14	-	TRBJ2-2	16	-	CASSQGHRVVKPQLFF	TGTGCCAGCAGCCAAGGACACAGGGTTGTTAAGCCTCAGCTGTTTTTT
TRBV12-3/TRBV12-4	-	TRBJ2-1	12	-	CASSLRRGPQFF	TGTGCCAGCAGTTTAAGGAGAGGCCCGCAGTTCTTC
TRBV28	-	TRBJ2-3	13	-	CASSSRVMDTQYF	TGTGCCAGCAGTTCCAGGGTCATGGATACGCAGTATTTT
TRBV18	-	TRBJ2-7	14	TRBD1	CASSLRQGTYEQYF	TGTGCCAGCTCACTTAGACAGGGAACCTACGAGCAGTACTTC
TRBV20-1	-	TRBJ2-1	15	TRBD2	CSASTLAGGYNEQFF	TGCAGTGCTAGTACCCTAGCGGGGGGTTACAATGAGCAGTTCTTC
TRBV19	-	TRBJ1-1	15	TRBD1	CASSTWDRENTEAFF	TGTGCCAGTAGTACTTGGGACAGAGAGAACACTGAAGCTTTCTTT
TRBV28	-	TRBJ2-7	15	TRBD2	CASPPAGGQVYEQYF	TGTGCCAGCCCCCCAGCGGGGGGGCAGGTCTACGAGCAGTACTTC
TRBV4-1	-	TRBJ2-7	14	-	CASSQEVVTYEQYF	TGCGCCAGCAGCCAAGAAGTAGTCACCTACGAGCAGTACTTC
TRBV7-2	-	TRBJ2-7	11	TRBD1	CASSQGDEQYF	TGTGCCAGCAGCCAGGGGGACGAGCAGTACTTC
TRBV6-5	once	TRBJ1-2	11	-	CASRQNYGYTF	TGTGCCAGCAGGCAGAACTATGGCTACACCTTC
TRBV24-1	few	TRBJ1-4	14	-	CATSDPGPNEKLFF	TGTGCCACCAGTGATCCGGGACCTAATGAAAAACTGTTTTTT
TRBV5-1	once	TRBJ2-5	15	TRBD2	CASSITAGGRETQYF	TGCGCCAGCAGCATCACAGCGGGGGGGCGAGAGACCCAGTACTTC
TRBV3-1/TRBV3-2	-	TRBJ1-3	16	-	CASSTLRHSSGNTIYF	TGTGCCAGCAGCACCCTAAGACATAGCTCTGGAAACACCATATATTTT
TRBV7-9	-	TRBJ2-2	15	TRBD2	CASRTGLAGTGELFF	TGTGCCAGCAGAACCGGACTAGCGGGGACCGGGGAGCTGTTTTTT
TRBV4-1	-	TRBJ2-1	17	TRBD2	CASSPHLAGASIVEQFF	TGCGCCAGCAGCCCCCACCTAGCGGGGGCCTCGATCGTGGAGCAGTTCTTC
TRBV6-5	-	TRBJ2-5	12	TRBD2	CASSQRGRTQYF	TGTGCCAGCAGCCAGCGGGGTCGGACCCAGTACTTC
TRBV6-1	-	TRBJ1-5	16	TRBD1	CASSEPTGGAGQPQHF	TGTGCCAGCAGTGAACCAACAGGGGGCGCGGGTCAGCCCCAGCATTTT
TRBV2	-	TRBJ1-4	15	-	CASRVRAATNEKLFF	TGTGCCAGCAGAGTACGGGCCGCAACTAATGAAAAACTGTTTTTT
TRBV27	-	TRBJ2-7	12	-	CASSNRGGEQYF	TGTGCCAGCAGCAACAGGGGGGGCGAGCAGTACTTC
TRBV11-2	-	TRBJ2-7	15	-	CASSLDFRGASEQYF	TGTGCCAGCAGCTTAGATTTCAGGGGCGCATCCGAGCAGTACTTC
TRBV6-6	-	TRBJ1-1	15	-	CASSYVAGGPRKAFF	TGTGCCAGCAGTTACGTAGCTGGGGGGCCCCGCAAAGCTTTCTTT
TRBV2	-	TRBJ2-1	14	-	CASTIEVGYNEQFF	TGTGCCAGCACCATCGAGGTAGGATACAATGAGCAGTTCTTC
TRBV6-6	-	TRBJ1-1	17	TRBD1	CASSLRNSGTGATEAFF	TGTGCCAGCAGTCTGAGAAACTCGGGGACAGGGGCCACTGAAGCTTTCTTT
TRBV7-9	-	TRBJ2-3	16	-	CASSSPPGTNTDTQYF	TGTGCCAGCAGCTCGCCCCCGGGGACGAACACAGATACGCAGTATTTT
TRBV30	-	TRBJ2-7	13	-	CAWRPEGDYEQYF	TGTGCCTGGAGGCCCGAAGGGGACTACGAGCAGTACTTC
TRBV5-6	-	TRBJ2-7	15	-	CASSFRGTDPGPQYF	TGTGCCAGCAGCTTTCGCGGAACAGACCCTGGTCCTCAGTACTTC
TRBV7-7	-	TRBJ2-5	15	-	CASSLTWGPQETQYF	TGTGCCAGCAGCTTAACGTGGGGACCACAAGAGACCCAGTACTTC
TRBV14	once	TRBJ1-2	15	TRBD1	CASSQDRGNLYGYTF	TGTGCCAGCAGCCAGGACAGGGGGAACCTTTATGGCTACACCTTC
TRBV7-9	-	TRBJ2-5	14	TRBD1	CASSLGSGGETQYF	TGTGCCAGCAGCCTAGGGTCAGGGGGAGAGACCCAGTACTTC
TRBV29-1	-	TRBJ1-1	12	-	CSGGHLNTEAFF	TGCAGCGGCGGACATTTGAACACTGAAGCTTTCTTT
TRBV19	few	TRBJ1-5	15	-	CASRIEGQGNQPQHF	TGTGCCAGTAGGATCGAGGGGCAGGGGAATCAGCCCCAGCATTTT
TRBV4-3	-	TRBJ2-1	17	-	CASSPRVGGDTYNEQFF	TGCGCCAGCAGCCCGAGGGTCGGGGGCGATACCTACAATGAGCAGTTCTTC
TRBV5-1	-	TRBJ1-2	12	-	CASSIDRYDYTF	TGCGCCAGCAGCATCGACCGGTATGACTACACCTTC
TRBV14	-	TRBJ2-1	15	TRBD2	CASSPNLARRGGQFF	TGTGCCAGCAGCCCTAATCTAGCCCGACGGGGGGGGCAGTTCTTC
TRBV3-1/TRBV3-2	-	TRBJ2-7	15	-	CASSHGQLLSYEQYF	TGTGCCAGCAGCCACGGACAGCTGCTCTCCTACGAGCAGTACTTC
TRBV20-1	-	TRBJ1-1	10	-	CSAWGTEAFF	TGCAGTGCTTGGGGAACTGAAGCTTTCTTT
TRBV7-9	-	TRBJ1-1	15	-	CASSLAGWQGTEAFF	TGTGCCAGCAGCTTAGCGGGGTGGCAGGGCACTGAAGCTTTCTTT
TRBV7-6	-	TRBJ1-3	17	-	CASSLAGGGNSGNTIYF	TGTGCCAGCAGCTTAGCGGGGGGCGGAAACTCTGGAAACACCATATATTTT
TRBV9	-	TRBJ1-1	16	-	CASSSGPGNRALEAFF	TGTGCCAGCAGCTCCGGTCCGGGAAACAGGGCCCTTGAAGCTTTCTTT
TRBV6-2/TRBV6-3	-	TRBJ2-7	15	TRBD1	CASSPEDRWDYEQYF	TGTGCCAGCAGTCCCGAGGACAGGTGGGACTACGAGCAGTACTTC
TRBV30	-	TRBJ1-6	12	-	CAWRGARSPLHF	TGTGCCTGGAGGGGGGCTAGATCACCCCTCCACTTT
TRBV5-4	-	TRBJ1-2	12	TRBD1	CASSVGTGGYTF	TGTGCCAGCAGCGTCGGGACAGGGGGCTACACCTTC
TRBV12-3/TRBV12-4	-	TRBJ2-7	13	-	CASSLEGYHEQYF	TGTGCCAGCAGTTTAGAGGGGTACCACGAGCAGTACTTC
TRBV9	-	TRBJ1-5	14	-	CASSGGHSNQPQHF	TGTGCCAGCAGCGGGGGACACTCAAATCAGCCCCAGCATTTT
TRBV6-5	-	TRBJ2-2	15	-	CASSRGQGGPGEPFF	TGTGCCAGCAGTCGCGGACAGGGAGGGCCCGGGGAGCCGTTTTTT
TRBV21-1	-	TRBJ1-2	14	-	CASSKMGRQRGYTF	TGTGCCAGCAGCAAAATGGGTCGACAACGGGGCTACACCTTC
TRBV19	once	TRBJ1-5	15	TRBD1	CASSSTTGVNQPQHF	TGTGCCAGTAGTTCGACGACAGGGGTCAATCAGCCCCAGCATTTT
TRBV6-5	-	TRBJ2-7	15	TRBD2	CASSWGGFSRTEQYF	TGTGCCAGCAGTTGGGGGGGTTTCTCGAGGACGGAGCAGTACTTC
TRBV7-2	-	TRBJ2-3	14	-	CASSLGPNTDTQYF	TGTGCCAGCAGCTTAGGTCCGAACACAGATACGCAGTATTTT
TRBV5-1	-	TRBJ2-7	13	-	CASSLGGLYEQYF	TGCGCCAGCTCCCTCGGGGGATTGTACGAGCAGTACTTC